The T cell receptor (beta chain) described here comes from a study of blood T cell repertoires in COVID-19. Clones were read by immunoSEQ multiplex PCR, and TCRdb kept only the in-frame ones, dropping some. Seen here are under 450,000 clones, approximately 89% observed once, and the top ten hold 10% to 15%. As concerns this clone: Other nucleotide sequences in the sample specify the same CDR3.

Germline V gene data show CDR1 as MNHEY and CDR2 as SVGAGI. The CDR3 loop spans 13 amino acids. Between the trimmed V and J ends, which lost 6 bases and 1 base, there was a span of 9 bases. This chain connects TRBV6-5 to TRBJ1-1, with a possible D match to TRBD1 (6 bases). This clonotype originated in a woman in her forties or fifties with COVID-19, enrolled during active disease. Sequenced input: peripheral blood. The CDR3 coding sequence is TGTGCCAGCAGCCTGACAGGGAACACTGAAGCTTTCTTT. It yields the protein CASSLTGNTEAFF.